The TCR beta chain under discussion was sequenced for a study of cytomegalovirus exposure and HLA in healthy donors. Turning to the study itself: About 180 million T cells yielded more than 90 million unique TCR beta sequences in earlier analysis.

Amplification used 60 Vbeta primers and 13 Jbeta primers. Original methodology: The count from a later analysis was tens of millions of unique TCR beta chains, roughly 11 million of them shared. The assay was immunoSEQ multiplex PCR, and TCRdb's table has in-frame clones only and misses some. V and J calls plus clone size are reproduced from that table; the DNA served to infer D and trimming. The repertoire holds some 70,000 clones, with 75% to 90% as singletons. The CDR3 contains 15 residues. Losses at the gene ends were 6 bases for V and 6 bases for J; bases not matched to a gene: 13. CDR1 is SNHLY and CDR2 is FYNNEI in the germline V gene.

The chain is built from TRBV2 and TRBJ1-1; 7 nucleotides agree with TRBD1. Sequenced sample: PBMCs. This clonotype was sampled from a human donor in good health. The CDR3 loop reads CASRAQGGPRSEAFF. The CDR3 DNA reads as TGTGCCAGCAGAGCTCAGGGGGGCCCCCGTTCTGAAGCTTTCTTT. Full variable domain (remainder filled in from reference TRBV2 and TRBJ1-1): EPEVTQTPSHQVTQMGQEVILRCVPISNHLYFYWYRQILGQKVEFLVSFYNNEISEKSEIFDDQFSVERPDGSNFTLKIRSTKLEDSAMYFCASRAQGGPRSEAFFGQGTRLTVV.